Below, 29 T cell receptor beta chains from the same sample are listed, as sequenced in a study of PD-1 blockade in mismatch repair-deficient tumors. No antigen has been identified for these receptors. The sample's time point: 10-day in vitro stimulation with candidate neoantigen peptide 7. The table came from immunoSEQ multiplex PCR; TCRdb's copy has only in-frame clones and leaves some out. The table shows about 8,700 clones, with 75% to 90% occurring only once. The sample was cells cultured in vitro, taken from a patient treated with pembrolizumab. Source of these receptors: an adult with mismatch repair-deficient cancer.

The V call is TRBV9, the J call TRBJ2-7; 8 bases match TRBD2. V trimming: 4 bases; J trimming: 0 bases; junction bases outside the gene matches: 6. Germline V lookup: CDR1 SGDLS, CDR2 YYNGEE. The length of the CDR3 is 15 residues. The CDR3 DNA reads TGTGCCAGCAGCCAGGGACTAGTGAGCTCCTACGAGCAGTACTTC. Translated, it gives CASSQGLVSSYEQYF.

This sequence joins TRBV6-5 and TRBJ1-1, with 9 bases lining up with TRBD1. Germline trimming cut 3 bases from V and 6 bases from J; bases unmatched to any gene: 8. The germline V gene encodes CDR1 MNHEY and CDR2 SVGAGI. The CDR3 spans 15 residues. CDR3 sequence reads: CASSYSHRGLSEAFF. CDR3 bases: TGTGCCAGCAGTTATAGCCACAGGGGGCTCTCTGAAGCTTTCTTT.

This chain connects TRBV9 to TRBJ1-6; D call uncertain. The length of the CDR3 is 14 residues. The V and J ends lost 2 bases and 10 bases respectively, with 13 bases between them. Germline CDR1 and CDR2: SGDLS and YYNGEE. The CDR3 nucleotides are TGTGCCAGCAGCGTTGACTTGGGCGGATCACCCCTCCACTTT. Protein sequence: CASSVDLGGSPLHF.

The CDR3 nucleotides read TGTGCCAGCAGCTTCAGAACCTACGAGCAGTACTTC. Translating gives CASSFRTYEQYF. V and J are TRBV5-5 and TRBJ2-7, with D hard to call. This CDR3 region has 12 residues. Germline V gives CDR1 SGHKS, CDR2 YYEKEE (reference sequence). The germline V and J ends were trimmed by 2 bases and 2 bases, with 5 bases remaining between them.

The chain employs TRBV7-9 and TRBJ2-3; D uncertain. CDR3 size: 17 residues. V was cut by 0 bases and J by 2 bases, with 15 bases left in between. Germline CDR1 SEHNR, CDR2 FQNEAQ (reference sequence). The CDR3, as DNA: TGTGCCAGCAGCTTAGCGTCCAGCGCAAGCTACACAGATACGCAGTATTTT. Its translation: CASSLASSASYTDTQYF.

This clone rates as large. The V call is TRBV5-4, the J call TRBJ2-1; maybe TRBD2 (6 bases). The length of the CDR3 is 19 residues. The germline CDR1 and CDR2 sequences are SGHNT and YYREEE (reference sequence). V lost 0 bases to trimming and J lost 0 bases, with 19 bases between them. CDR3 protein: CASSLDPGELFSSYNEQFF. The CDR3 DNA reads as TGTGCCAGCAGCTTGGACCCGGGAGAATTGTTTAGCTCCTACAATGAGCAGTTCTTC. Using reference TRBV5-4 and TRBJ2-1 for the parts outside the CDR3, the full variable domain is ETGVTQSPTHLIKTRGQQVTLRCSSQSGHNTVSWYQQALGQGPQFIFQYYREEENGRGNFPPRFSGLQFPNYSSELNVNALELDDSALYLCASSLDPGELFSSYNEQFFGPGTRLTVL.

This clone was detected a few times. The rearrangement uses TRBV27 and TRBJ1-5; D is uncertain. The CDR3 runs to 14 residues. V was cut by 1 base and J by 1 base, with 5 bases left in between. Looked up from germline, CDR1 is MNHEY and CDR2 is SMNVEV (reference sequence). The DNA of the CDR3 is TGTGCCAGCAGTTTATTGGGGAGCAATCAGCCCCAGCATTTT. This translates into CASSLLGSNQPQHF.

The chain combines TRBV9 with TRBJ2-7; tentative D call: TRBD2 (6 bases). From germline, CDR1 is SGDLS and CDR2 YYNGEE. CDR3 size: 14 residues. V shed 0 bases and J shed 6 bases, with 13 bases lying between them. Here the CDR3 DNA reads TGTGCCAGCAGCGTAGAACCCGGGCGGGGCGAGCAGTACTTC. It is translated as CASSVEPGRGEQYF.

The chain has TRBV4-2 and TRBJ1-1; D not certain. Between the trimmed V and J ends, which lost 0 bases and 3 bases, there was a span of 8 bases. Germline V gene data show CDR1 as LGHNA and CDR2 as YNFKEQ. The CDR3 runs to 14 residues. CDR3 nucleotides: TGTGCCAGCAGCCAAGAACCGGCCGACACTGAAGCTTTCTTT. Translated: CASSQEPADTEAFF.

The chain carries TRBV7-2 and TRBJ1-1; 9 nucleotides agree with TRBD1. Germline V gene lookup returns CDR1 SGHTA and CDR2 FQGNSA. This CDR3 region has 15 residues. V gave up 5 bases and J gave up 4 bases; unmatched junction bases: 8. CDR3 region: CASSQKQGAGTEAFF. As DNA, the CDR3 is TGTGCCAGCAGCCAAAAACAGGGGGCGGGCACTGAAGCTTTCTTT.

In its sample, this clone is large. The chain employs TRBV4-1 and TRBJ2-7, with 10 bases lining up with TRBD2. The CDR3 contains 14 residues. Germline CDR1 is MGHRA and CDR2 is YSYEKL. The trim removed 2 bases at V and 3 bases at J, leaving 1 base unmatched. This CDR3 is CASSQRTSGYEQYF. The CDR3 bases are TGCGCCAGCAGCCAAAGGACTAGCGGCTACGAGCAGTACTTC.

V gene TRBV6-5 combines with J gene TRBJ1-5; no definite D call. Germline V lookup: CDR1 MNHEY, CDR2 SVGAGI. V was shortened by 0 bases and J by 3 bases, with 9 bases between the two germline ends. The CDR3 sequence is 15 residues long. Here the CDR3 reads CASSYSAGSNQPQHF. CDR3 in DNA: TGTGCCAGCAGTTACTCAGCAGGTTCCAATCAGCCCCAGCATTTT.

Here the CDR3 DNA reads TGTGCCAGTAAGGCCTTTAACAGGGCCCTGAACACTGAAGCTTTCTTT. It is translated as CASKAFNRALNTEAFF. V usage is TRBV19 and J usage is TRBJ1-1, with D possibly TRBD1 on 6 matching bases. CDR1 LNHDA and CDR2 SQIVND come from the germline V gene (reference sequence). V lost 7 bases, J lost 0 bases, and 18 bases lay in between. The CDR3 has 16 residues.

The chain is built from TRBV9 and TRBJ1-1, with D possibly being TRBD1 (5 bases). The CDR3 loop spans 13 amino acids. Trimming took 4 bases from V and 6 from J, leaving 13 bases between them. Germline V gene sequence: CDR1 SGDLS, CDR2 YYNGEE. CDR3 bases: TGTGCCAGCAGCCCACCCCGGGGCGCTGAAGCTTTCTTT. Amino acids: CASSPPRGAEAFF.

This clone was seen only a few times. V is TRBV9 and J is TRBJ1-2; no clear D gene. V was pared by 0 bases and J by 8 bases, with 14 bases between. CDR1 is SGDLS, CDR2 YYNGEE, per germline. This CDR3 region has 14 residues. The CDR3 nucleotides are TGTGCCAGCAGCGTAGTTCAAGGCGCAAGGGGCTACACCTTC. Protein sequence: CASSVVQGARGYTF.

CDR3 protein: CASSLAPRTGDTEAFF. The CDR3 nucleotides read TGTGCCAGCAGCTTAGCCCCCCGTACGGGGGACACTGAAGCTTTCTTT. The chain uses TRBV7-6 and TRBJ1-1, with D possibly matching TRBD1 (5 bases). The CDR3 runs to 16 residues. The V gene's germline CDR1 is SGHVS and CDR2 FNYEAQ. With 0 bases removed from V and 3 bases from J, the gap between germline ends came to 14 bases.

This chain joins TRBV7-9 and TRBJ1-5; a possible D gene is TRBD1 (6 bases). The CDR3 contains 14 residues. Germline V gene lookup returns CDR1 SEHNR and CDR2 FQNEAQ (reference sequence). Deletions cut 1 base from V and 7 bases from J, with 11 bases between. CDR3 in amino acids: CASSLGGTSQPQHF. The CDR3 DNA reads TGTGCCAGCAGCTTAGGGGGGACATCACAGCCCCAGCATTTT.

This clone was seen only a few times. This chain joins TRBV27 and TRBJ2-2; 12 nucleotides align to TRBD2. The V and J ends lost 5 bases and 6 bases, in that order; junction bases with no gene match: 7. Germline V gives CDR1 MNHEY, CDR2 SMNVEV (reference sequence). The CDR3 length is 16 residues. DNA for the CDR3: TGTGCCAGCAGTCCACGGACTAGCGGGATCTCCGGGGAGCTGTTTTTT. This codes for CASSPRTSGISGELFF.

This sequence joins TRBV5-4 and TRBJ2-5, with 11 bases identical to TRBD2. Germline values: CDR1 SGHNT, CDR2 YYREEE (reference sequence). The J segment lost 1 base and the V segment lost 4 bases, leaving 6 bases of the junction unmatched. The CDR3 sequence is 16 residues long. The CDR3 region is CASSLNSGRAQETQYF. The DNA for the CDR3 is TGTGCCAGCAGCCTCAATAGCGGGAGGGCCCAAGAGACCCAGTACTTC.

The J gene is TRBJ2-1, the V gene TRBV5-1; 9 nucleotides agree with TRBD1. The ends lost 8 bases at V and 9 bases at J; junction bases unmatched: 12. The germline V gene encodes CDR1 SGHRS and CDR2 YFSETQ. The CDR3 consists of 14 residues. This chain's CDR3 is CASTDRGVSGEQFF. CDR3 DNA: TGCGCCAGTACGGACAGGGGTGTTTCGGGTGAGCAGTTCTTC.

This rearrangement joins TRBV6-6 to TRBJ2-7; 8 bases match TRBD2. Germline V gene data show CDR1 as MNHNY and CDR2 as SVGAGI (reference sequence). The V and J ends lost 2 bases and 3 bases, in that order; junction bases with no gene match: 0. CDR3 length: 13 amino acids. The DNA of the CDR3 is TGTGCCAGCAGTTACGGGACTAGCTACGAGCAGTACTTC. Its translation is CASSYGTSYEQYF.

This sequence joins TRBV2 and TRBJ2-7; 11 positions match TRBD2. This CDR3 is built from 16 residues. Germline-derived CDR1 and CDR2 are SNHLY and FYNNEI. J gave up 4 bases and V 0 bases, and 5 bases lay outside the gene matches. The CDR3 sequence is CASSEAVAGGVYEQYF. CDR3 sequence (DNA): TGTGCCAGCAGTGAAGCGGTAGCGGGAGGGGTGTACGAGCAGTACTTC.

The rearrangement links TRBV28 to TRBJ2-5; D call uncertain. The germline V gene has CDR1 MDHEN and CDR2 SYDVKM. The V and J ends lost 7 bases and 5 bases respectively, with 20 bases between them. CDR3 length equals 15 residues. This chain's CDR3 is CASTFDQNSQETQYF. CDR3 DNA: TGTGCCAGCACCTTCGATCAGAACTCTCAGGAGACCCAGTACTTC. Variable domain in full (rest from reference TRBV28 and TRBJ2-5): DVKVTQSSRYLVKRTGEKVFLECVQDMDHENMFWYRQDPGLGLRLIYFSYDVKMKEKGDIPEGYSVSREKKERFSLILESASTNQTSMYLCASTFDQNSQETQYFGPGTRLLVL.

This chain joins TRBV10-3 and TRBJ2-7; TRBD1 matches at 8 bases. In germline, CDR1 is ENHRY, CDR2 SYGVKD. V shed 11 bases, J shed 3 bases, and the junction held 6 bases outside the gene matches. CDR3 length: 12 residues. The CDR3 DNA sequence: TGTGCCGTCATGGGACAGGTCTACGAGCAGTACTTC. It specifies CAVMGQVYEQYF.

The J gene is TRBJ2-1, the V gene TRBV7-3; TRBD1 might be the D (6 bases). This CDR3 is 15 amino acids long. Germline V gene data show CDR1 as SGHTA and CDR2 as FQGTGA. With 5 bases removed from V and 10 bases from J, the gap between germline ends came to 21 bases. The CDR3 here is CASSISLHRQAEQFF. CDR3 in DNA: TGTGCCAGCAGCATATCCCTACACCGACAGGCCGAGCAGTTCTTC.

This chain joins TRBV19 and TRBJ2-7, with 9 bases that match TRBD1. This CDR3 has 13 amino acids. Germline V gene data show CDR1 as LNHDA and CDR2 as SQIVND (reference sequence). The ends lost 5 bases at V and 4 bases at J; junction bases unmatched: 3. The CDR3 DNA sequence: TGTGCCAGTAGTGTGACAGGGGGGTACGAGCAGTACTTC. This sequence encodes CASSVTGGYEQYF.

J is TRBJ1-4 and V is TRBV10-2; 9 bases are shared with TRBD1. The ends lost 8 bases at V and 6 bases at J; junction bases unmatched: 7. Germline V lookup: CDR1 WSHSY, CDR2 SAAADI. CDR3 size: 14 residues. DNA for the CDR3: TGCGCCAGCGCGACCGGGACAGGGTATGAAAAACTGTTTTTT. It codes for CASATGTGYEKLFF.

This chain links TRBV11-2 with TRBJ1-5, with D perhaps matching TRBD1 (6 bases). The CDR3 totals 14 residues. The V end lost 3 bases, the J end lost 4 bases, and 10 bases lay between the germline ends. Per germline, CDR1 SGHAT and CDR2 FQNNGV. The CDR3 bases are TGTGCCAGCAGCTTGGGGACAAATAATCAGCCCCAGCATTTT. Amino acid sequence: CASSLGTNNQPQHF.

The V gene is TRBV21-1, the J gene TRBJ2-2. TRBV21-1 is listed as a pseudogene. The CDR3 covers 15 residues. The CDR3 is CASSPRGAGTGELFF. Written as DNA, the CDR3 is TGTGCCAGCAGCCCTAGGGGGGCGGGCACCGGGGAGCTGTTTTTT.